This T cell receptor (beta chain) appears in the sequencing data of a study of CD8+CD57+ T cells in acquired aplastic anemia. Study summary: Sorted CD4+ and CD8+ cell DNA averaged roughly 3.2 ug.

The authors sequenced patients whose flow cytometry had shown CD8+CD57+ cell expansion. Patients had undergone no therapy by the time their blood was sampled. Genomic DNA, the template, was used for profiling of the TCR beta VDJ and CDR3. Via MiXCR, TCRdb re-called the reads, giving one row per CDR3 protein. The profile shows about 160,000 distinct CDR3 sequences, 45% to 50% of them singletons. V was cut by 3 bases and J by 0 bases, with 7 bases left in between. The CDR3 length is 14 residues. Looked up from germline, CDR1 is LGHNT and CDR2 is FRNRAP. The clonotype was recovered from a human donor with aplastic anemia. Sequences were obtained from sorted CD4+, CD8+, or CD8+CD57+ T cells (not recorded which) from PBMCs. The rearrangement joins TRBV12-5 to TRBJ2-3; D not certain. The CDR3: CASGLTGSTDTQYF. CDR3 coding DNA: TGTGCTAGTGGTTTAACGGGCAGCACAGATACGCAGTATTTT. Complete variable domain (other parts from reference TRBV12-5 and TRBJ2-3): DARVTQTPRHKVTEMGQEVTMRCQPILGHNTVFWYRQTMMQGLELLAYFRNRAPLDDSGMPKDRFSAEMPDATLATLKIQPSEPRDSAVYFCASGLTGSTDTQYFGPGTRLTVL.